This TCR beta chain comes out of a study of vaccination and CD4 T cells after COVID-19. Study as a whole: Nasal swab PCR detected SARS-CoV-2 in convalescent patients; several had mild disease, one severe. Convalescent donors: six male, four female; seven Caucasian, two Asian, one multiracial, two Hispanic.

Cultured CD4+ T cells had their DNA profiled by the Oncomine TCR Beta short-read assay. One entry per CDR3 protein results from TCRdb running MiXCR on the PCR reads. The table has fewer than 25,000 distinct CDR3 sequences, around two fifths seen once. Time point denoted: late sampling 161 to 241 days after vaccination in three convalescent patients. The sample's treatment: roughly 10-day PBMC culture with coronavirus spike peptide pools or control peptides (ViraFEST assay). Antigen-specific T cells were expanded with peptide pools by ViraFEST, and TCRs were then sequenced. IL-2 (approximately 9 IU/ml) and peptide pools (approximately 9.7 ug/ml) were added to cultures of over 1.5 million PBMCs per well. As to this clonotype: The antigen is undetermined.

Germline V gene sequence: CDR1 MNHNS, CDR2 SASEGT. The CDR3 runs 14 residues. Losses at the gene ends were 6 bases for V and 7 bases for J; bases not matched to a gene: 9. This specimen consisted of CD4+ T cells from blood, cultured in vitro, obtained about 7 months after SARS-CoV-2 vaccination. This receptor was obtained from a human donor who had recovered from COVID-19. The chain combines TRBV6-1 with TRBJ1-5; 7 nucleotides agree with TRBD1. CDR3 protein: CASSRTGAAQPQHF. As DNA, the CDR3 is TGTGCCAGCAGCCGAACAGGGGCGGCCCAGCCCCAGCATTTT.